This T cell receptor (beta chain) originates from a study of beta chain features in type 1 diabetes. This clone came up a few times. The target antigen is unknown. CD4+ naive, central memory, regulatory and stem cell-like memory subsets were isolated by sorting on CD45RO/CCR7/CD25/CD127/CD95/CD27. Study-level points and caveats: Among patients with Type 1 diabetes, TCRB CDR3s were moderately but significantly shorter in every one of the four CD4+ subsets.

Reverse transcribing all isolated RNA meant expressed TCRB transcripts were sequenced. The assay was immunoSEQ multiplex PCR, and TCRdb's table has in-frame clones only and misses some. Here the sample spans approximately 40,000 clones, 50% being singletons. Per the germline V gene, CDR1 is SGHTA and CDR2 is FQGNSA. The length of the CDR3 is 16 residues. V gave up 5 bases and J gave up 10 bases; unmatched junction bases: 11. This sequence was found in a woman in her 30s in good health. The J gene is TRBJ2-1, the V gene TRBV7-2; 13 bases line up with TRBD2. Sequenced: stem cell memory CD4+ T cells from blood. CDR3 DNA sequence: TGTGCCAGCAGCCCACAAGGACTAGCGGGAGTCCAAGAGCAGTTCTTC. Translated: CASSPQGLAGVQEQFF.